This entry lists 19 T cell receptor beta chains sequenced from one sample in a study of tumor-infiltrating lymphocytes in primary liver carcinoma. Both RNA and DNA were isolated together from about 20-30 mg of bulk tissue that had not been sorted. Reverse transcription of around 0.45 ug total RNA with a constant-region primer produced TCR beta cDNA. ARM-PCR was slightly modified, and three nested multiplex PCR rounds with it gave rise to the TCR beta libraries. It was with TRBV1-TRBV30 forward primers and a C-beta reverse primer that the first two PCR rounds were run, at roughly 9 cycles each. TCRdb called the multiplex PCR reads again in MiXCR, with one record for every CDR3 protein. The data show around 100,000 distinct CDR3 sequences, with almost 70% seen just once and over 7.5% held by the top ten. Source material: liver tumor tissue from sampling region 5. Subset denoted: tumor region T5, tumor centre. All receptors come from a woman in her sixties or seventies with primary liver carcinoma and hepatitis B virus infection.

The chain combines TRBV4-1 with TRBJ2-1; perhaps TRBD2 as D (6 bases). Germline V gene data show CDR1 as MGHRA and CDR2 as YSYEKL. The CDR3 runs 17 residues. V was pared by 4 bases and J by 12 bases, with 28 bases between. The CDR3 loop reads CASSLGVGLARVDAQFF. CDR3 DNA: TGCGCCAGCAGCCTCGGAGTGGGTCTAGCGAGAGTTGATGCGCAGTTCTTC.

A remark on this clonotype: Compared with germline, one end of the junction differs, possibly owing to a read error. V usage is TRBV11-2 and J usage is TRBJ1-2; D remains ambiguous. Germline V gene sequence: CDR1 SGHAT, CDR2 FQNNGV. The CDR3 contains 13 residues. This chain's CDR3 is CVSSLPRGHGYTF. CDR3 in DNA: TGTGTCAGCAGCTTGCCGCGGGGTCATGGCTACACCTTC.

A word on this clonotype: The junction differs from germline at one of its ends, possibly a read error. This rearrangement joins TRBV5-8 to TRBJ2-3; 7 nucleotides agree with TRBD2. The CDR3 extends over 16 amino acids. CDR1 is SGHTS, CDR2 YDEGEE, per germline. CDR3 sequence: CASNSTSQVSTNTQYF. In DNA form, the CDR3 reads TGTGCCAGCAACTCGACTAGCCAAGTTAGCACAAATACGCAGTATTTT.

Worth noting for this clonotype: A read error is possible here, since a much larger clone lies one base away. This chain joins TRBV12-3 or TRBV12-4 and TRBJ1-5, with D unclear. The CDR3 sequence is 14 residues long. Trimming cost V 3 bases and J 4 bases, with 10 bases left between them. CDR3 sequence reads: CASSFGSVNQPQHF. The CDR3 DNA sequence: TGTGCCAGCAGTTTCGGGTCAGTTAATCAGCCCCAGCATTTT.

This clonotype came up once. One end of the junction does not line up with germline, which may come from a read error. This rearrangement joins TRBV10-3 to TRBJ2-1; maybe TRBD1 (5 bases). CDR3 length: 15 residues. CDR1 and CDR2 (germline): ENHRY, SYGVKD. The CDR3: CAIRVRDSSYNAQFF. Written as DNA, the CDR3 is TGTGCCATCAGGGTACGAGACAGCTCCTACAATGCGCAGTTCTTC.

This clonotype was counted a single time. A read error is possible here, since a much larger clone lies one base away. J is TRBJ2-7 and V is TRBV4-2; D might be TRBD2 (6 bases). There are 14 residues in the CDR3. Germline V lookup: CDR1 LGHNA, CDR2 YNFKEQ. CDR3 residues: CVSSRPTSPYEQYF. CDR3 in DNA: TGTGTCAGCAGCCGACCGACTAGTCCCTACGAGCAGTACTTC.

This clonotype was seen at least ten times. The V gene is TRBV28, the J gene TRBJ1-6, with D perhaps TRBD1 (5 bases). V was trimmed by 8 bases and J by 10 bases, leaving 18 bases between them. CDR3 length: 14 residues. CDR1 is MDHEN and CDR2 is SYDVKM in the germline V gene. DNA of the CDR3: TGTGCCAGCGGAACAGGTGGTCGCGGATCACCCCTCCACTTT. Protein product: CASGTGGRGSPLHF.

This chain connects TRBV6-5 to TRBJ2-7; D ambiguous. CDR3 length: 14 amino acids. CDR1 is MNHEY and CDR2 is SVGAGI in the germline V gene. CDR3 DNA sequence: TGTGCTAACACTCGTCGGCTTGGAAGCTACGAGCAGTACTTC. As protein: CANTRRLGSYEQYF.

The chain recombines TRBV12-3 or TRBV12-4 with TRBJ1-5; D is undetermined. There are 15 residues in the CDR3. V gave up 5 bases and J gave up 0 bases, with 11 bases separating them. The chain's CDR3 is CASSLTRNSNQPQHF. The CDR3 DNA is TGTGCCAGCAGTCTGACACGCAATAGCAATCAGCCCCAGCATTTT.

Comments on this clonotype: The junction departs from the called germline gene at one end, perhaps through a read error. The gene calls are TRBV11-2 and TRBJ2-3; TRBD1 agrees at 12 bases. Germline loops: CDR1 SGHAT, CDR2 FQNNGV. This CDR3 spans 14 amino acids. CDR3 protein: CASRRDRGPDKQYF. The DNA for the CDR3 is TGTGCCAGCAGGCGGGACAGGGGGCCAGATAAGCAGTATTTT.

In this sample, this clonotype turned up once. The chain links TRBV20-1 to TRBJ2-2; 11 positions agree with TRBD1. CDR1 and CDR2 from the germline V gene are DFQATT and SNEGSKA (reference sequence). V shed 4 bases, J shed 6 bases, and the junction held 7 bases outside the gene matches. The CDR3 runs to 15 residues. The CDR3: CSAIRGQGAAGELFF. The CDR3 bases are TGCAGTGCTATACGAGGACAGGGGGCAGCCGGGGAGCTGTTTTTT.

J is TRBJ1-1 and V is TRBV10-3; 9 bases fit TRBD1. V lost 10 bases, J lost 4 bases, and 13 bases stayed unmatched. Germline V gives CDR1 ENHRY, CDR2 SYGVKD. The CDR3 is made up of 15 amino acids. CDR3 protein: CATKPGQGSGTEAFF. The CDR3 bases are TGTGCCACCAAGCCCGGACAGGGGTCGGGCACTGAAGCTTTCTTT.

The sample holds many counts of this clonotype. This chain uses TRBV12-5 with TRBJ2-7; the match to TRBD1 covers 10 bases. After removal of 2 bases from V and 4 bases from J, the junction contained 2 bases not matched to a gene. The CDR3 runs to 14 residues. CDR1 is LGHNT, CDR2 FRNRAP, per germline. The CDR3 protein is CASGLMGQGYEQYF. For the CDR3, the DNA is TGTGCTAGTGGTTTGATGGGACAGGGGTACGAGCAGTACTTC.

There are a few counts of this clonotype. This clone may be a read error of a much larger clone one base away. V usage is TRBV6-1 and J usage is TRBJ1-5; the D gene is possibly TRBD1 (6 bases). The CDR3 consists of 15 residues. The germline V gene encodes CDR1 MNHNS and CDR2 SASEGT. Written as DNA, the CDR3 is TGTACCAGCACCGATCAGGGACAATCCGGGCAGCCCCAGCATTTT. Residues: CTSTDQGQSGQPQHF.

For this clonotype: The junction differs from germline at one of its ends, possibly a read error. The chain is built from TRBV6-6 and TRBJ2-1; D call uncertain. The germline V gene encodes CDR1 MNHNY and CDR2 SVGAGI (reference sequence). CDR3 length equals 12 residues. The CDR3 loop reads CASSYRDNERFF. The CDR3 coding sequence is TGTGCCAGTAGTTACCGAGACAATGAGCGGTTCTTC.

This chain joins TRBV29-1 and TRBJ2-3, with 10 positions matching TRBD2. With 8 bases clipped from V and 5 bases from J, the junction kept 10 bases outside the gene matches. This CDR3 region has 14 residues. Germline CDR1 and CDR2: SQVTM and ANQGSEA. The DNA of the CDR3 is TGCAGCATCGTGAGCGGGAGGGCCATAGATACGCAGTATTTT. Protein: CSIVSGRAIDTQYF.

In its sample, this clonotype was seen many times. This chain joins TRBV30 and TRBJ1-1; possibly TRBD1 for D (6 bases). This CDR3 spans 12 amino acids. The germline V gene encodes CDR1 GTSNPN and CDR2 SVGIG (reference sequence). V gave up 1 base and J gave up 6 bases, with 9 bases separating them. CDR3 in DNA: TGTGCCTGGAGTGGGGGGCTAGCTGAAGCTTTCTTT. This encodes CAWSGGLAEAFF. The variable domain in full, with the rest retrieved from reference TRBV30 and TRBJ1-1, is SQTIHQWPATLVQPVGSPLSLECTVEGTSNPNLYWYRQAAGRGLQLLFYSVGIGQISSEVPQNLSASRPQDRQFILSSKKLLLSDSGFYLCAWSGGLAEAFFGQGTRLTVV.

This clonotype occurred a few times. One end of the junction does not line up with germline, which may come from a read error. The chain links TRBV11-2 to TRBJ2-3, with D uncertain. The CDR3 is 14 amino acids. Germline V CDR1 and CDR2: SGHAT, FQNNGV. DNA for the CDR3: TGTGCCAGCAGCTTAGCAGCCCACACAGATACGCAGTATTTC. Translated: CASSLAAHTDTQYF. The full variable domain, in which reference TRBV11-2 and TRBJ2-3 provide the parts outside the CDR3, is EAGVAQSPRYKIIEKRQSVAFWCNPISGHATLYWYQQILGQGPKLLIQFQNNGVVDDSQLPKDRFSAERLKGVDSTLKIQPAKLEDSAVYLCASSLAAHTDTQYFGPGTRLTVL.

This clonotype was found many times. This chain links TRBV12-3 or TRBV12-4 with TRBJ2-6; tentative D call: TRBD2 (5 bases). With 3 bases removed from V and 3 bases from J, the gap between germline ends came to 9 bases. The CDR3 runs 15 residues. CDR3 DNA sequence: TGTGCCAGCAGTTTGTCGGGGTTTGGGGCCAACGTCCTGACTTTC. Translating gives CASSLSGFGANVLTF.